This TCR beta chain originates from a study of T cells in Graves' hyperthyroidism and ophthalmopathy. Study overall: Peripheral blood was collected at initial diagnosis, before any treatment.

With V trimmed by 4 bases and J by 7 bases, 10 bases remained unmatched. CDR3 length: 15 amino acids. Germline CDR1 SGHDT, CDR2 YYEEEE. Researchers took RNA transcripts and amplified the TCR beta CDR3 regions from them. Primed by the HTBI set, a first-round RT-PCR was run on the TCR CDR3. TCRdb reprocessed the multiplex PCR reads via MiXCR and lists one record per CDR3 protein. This table holds hundreds of thousands of distinct CDR3 sequences, around 20% found once. This chain links TRBV5-6 with TRBJ2-1; 8 bases are shared with TRBD2. The source of this sequence is a man aged 30 to 39 with Graves' ophthalmopathy. The sample consisted of blood. DNA of the CDR3: TGTGCCAGCAGCCCCGGGGGGGGTCCGGGGAATGAGCAGTTCTTC. Amino acids: CASSPGGGPGNEQFF.